This T cell receptor beta chain is from a study of blood T cells in healthy people across ages (dated by TCRdb to the mid-2010s). About the full investigation: In model experiments, roughly one uniquely barcoded TCR beta cDNA molecule per two T cells was captured by template switching. To avoid experimental bias, donors of different ages were spread randomly across the sequencing lanes. For two donors (one aged 18 to 30 and one aged 80 or older), the study analyzed two additional independent replicas of 1 million unique cDNA reads from the same blood draw. To track age-related changes in TCR beta repertoire diversity, the study relied on deep sequencing normalized with unique cDNA molecular identifiers. The donors were split into four age groups: young (average 16 years), middle-aged (39), aged (62) and long-lived (approximately 80).

On this clonotype: No antigen is known for it. No quality values exist for individual bases; no much larger clone is one base distant.

Libraries were built with 5' RACE. The second PCR ran for roughly 6 to 11 cycles and used a J-beta primer mix along with a sample-barcoded 5' primer. A unique molecular identifier was introduced onto each TCR beta cDNA molecule by a template-switch 5' adaptor carrying 12 random nucleotides. Each sample yielded at least 2.5 million CDR3-containing paired-end reads. First-strand cDNA was synthesized from all RNA with the Mint cDNA synthesis kit, primed by a TRBC-specific oligonucleotide. After uracil-DNA glycosylase treatment, a first 18-cycle PCR used universal primers M1SS and BC2_uni_R on all cDNA. In the source study's methods: For normalization, 1 million high-quality reads, each with a distinct molecular identifier, were randomly selected from each sample. Reads sharing molecular identifiers were discarded rather than binned into consensus sequences. MiTCR, with a Q25 quality threshold and the strictest error-elimination algorithm, was used for CDR3 identification, clonotype clustering and error correction. A nonparametric unseen species model with Euler transformation was used to estimate a lower bound on total TCR beta diversity. TCRdb's own reprocessing of the public reads used fastp at Q25 and MiXCR and kept productive beta chains. A single entry per CDR3 protein holds the most common genes and DNA from its merged rows. What appears here as the V and J calls and clone size reflects TCRdb's work, not the paper's. The sample has around 1,900,000 distinct CDR3 sequences on record, approximately 40% of them singletons. 23% of the sample belongs to the ten largest clones.

Results the study describes overall, beyond this receptor: Observed TCR beta diversity correlated strongly with the percentage of naive T cells measured by flow cytometry. Bulk unsorted PBMC profiling prevented conclusive comparison of naive and antigen-experienced compartments. The CMV infection status of donors was not known, potentially confounding age-related changes in expanded clonotypes. As age increased, observed TCR beta diversity per million T cells dropped in a roughly linear way, and a significant reduction was already evident by age roughly 40. Total diversity estimates from one million sequenced T cells were considered lower bounds and underestimates. Compared with the aged group, the long-lived group had more naive CD4+ T cells, fewer expanded clones and increased TCR diversity, a pattern suggesting age selection.

Systemically healthy Caucasian individuals from Russia, 39 in total and aged roughly 6 to 95 years, were included as donors. Each donor gave about 10 milliliters of peripheral blood, drawn into EDTA-treated Vacutainer tubes. Ficoll-Paque density-gradient centrifugation was used to isolate PBMCs, with at least 6 million obtained per sample. Total RNA, at least 5 micrograms per sample, was extracted from PBMCs with Trizol reagent. Naive CD45RAhigh/CD27high T cell percentages were measured by flow cytometry on a PBMC aliquot from every donor. Ends trimmed: V by 6 bases, J by 6 bases; bases unmatched to a gene: 6. Spanning cysteine to phenylalanine, the CDR3 consists of 14 amino acids. Just CDR3 DNA is preserved here, 42 bases in frame from base 1.

This receptor was taken from a human donor in good health. The V and J segments used are TRBV12-3 or TRBV12-4 and TRBJ2-3; 10 of the junction bases match TRBD2. The sample taken for sequencing was blood. The sequenced DNA: TGTGCCAGCAGACTAACTAGCGGGGCGGATACGCAGTATTTT. Its protein product is CASRLTSGADTQYF.